The T cell receptor (beta chain) described here comes from a study of T cell repertoires in cytomegalovirus infection. The CDR3 loop spans 10 amino acids. The V end was cut by 6 bases, the J end by 7 bases, with 6 bases between. Germline lookup yields CDR1 MDHEN and CDR2 SYDVKM. TCRdb called the reads again in MiXCR, with one record for every CDR3 protein. The sample contains approximately 350,000 distinct CDR3 sequences, about 35% of which appear only once. Turning to this clonotype: Antigen specificity is unknown.

J is TRBJ1-2 and V is TRBV28; D is ambiguous. The input for sequencing was cultured PBMCs, taken from culture after CMV antigen stimulation. This TCR derives from a human donor in good health (CMV status not recorded). Some clones in this sample may be carry-over from other donors' samples. Here the CDR3 reads CASRGSGYTF. In DNA, the CDR3 is TGTGCCAGCAGGGGATCTGGCTACACCTTC.